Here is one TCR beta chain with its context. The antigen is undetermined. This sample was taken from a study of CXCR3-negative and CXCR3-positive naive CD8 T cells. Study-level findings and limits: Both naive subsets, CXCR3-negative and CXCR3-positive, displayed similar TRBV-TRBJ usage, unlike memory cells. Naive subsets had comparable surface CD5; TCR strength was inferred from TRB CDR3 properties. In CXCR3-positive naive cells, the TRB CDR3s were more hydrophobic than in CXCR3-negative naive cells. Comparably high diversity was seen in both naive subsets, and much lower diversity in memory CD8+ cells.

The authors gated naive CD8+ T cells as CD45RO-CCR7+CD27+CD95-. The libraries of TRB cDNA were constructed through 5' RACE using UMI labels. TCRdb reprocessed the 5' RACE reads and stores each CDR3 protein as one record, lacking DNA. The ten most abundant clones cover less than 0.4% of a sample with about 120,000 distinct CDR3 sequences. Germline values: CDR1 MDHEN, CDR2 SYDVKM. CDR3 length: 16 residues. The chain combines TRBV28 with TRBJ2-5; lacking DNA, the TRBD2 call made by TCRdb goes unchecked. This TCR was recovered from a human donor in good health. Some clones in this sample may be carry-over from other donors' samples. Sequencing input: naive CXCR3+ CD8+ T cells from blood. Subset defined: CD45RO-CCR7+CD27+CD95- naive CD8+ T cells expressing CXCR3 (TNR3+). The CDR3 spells CASSPSRRGAGETQYF.